These T cell receptor beta chains were read from a single sample in a study of monozygotic twins with inflammatory bowel disease. After re-calling the 5' RACE reads, TCRdb lists one entry per CDR3 protein, DNA absent. The sample has some 400,000 distinct CDR3 sequences; the top ten hold around 2.4%. The sequenced material came from blood. Receptors originate from a human donor with ulcerative colitis or Crohn's disease, or a healthy co-twin of an affected twin (not recorded which). CDR3s include the opening cysteine and the closing phenylalanine or tryptophan. Each record gives: CDR3 protein, V gene, J gene.

CDR3: CASSLDSTRNSPLHF
V: TRBV5-1
J: TRBJ1-6

CDR3: CAISEGQAFINANTGELFF
V: TRBV10-3
J: TRBJ2-2

CDR3: CSALRQGIEQYF
V: TRBV20-1
J: TRBJ2-7

CDR3: CASSLSADTEAFF
V: TRBV5-1
J: TRBJ1-1

CDR3: CATQQGFSDEQFF
V: TRBV10-3
J: TRBJ2-1

CDR3: CASAEGRLSYNEQFF
V: TRBV6-1
J: TRBJ2-1

CDR3: CATKDGYTYNEQFF
V: TRBV5-1
J: TRBJ2-1

CDR3: CASSYSGLLFF
V: TRBV6-5
J: TRBJ2-2

CDR3: CASRRPDPGYQETQYF
V: TRBV5-1
J: TRBJ2-5

CDR3: CASSLNAGANVLTF
V: TRBV12-3/TRBV12-4
J: TRBJ2-6